A single sample gave rise to the 9 T cell receptor beta chains below, sequenced in a study of graft-versus-host responses after intestinal transplantation. Some clones are missing from TCRdb's copy, which holds only in-frame ones; the method was immunoSEQ multiplex PCR. This table holds roughly 70,000 clones, 80% to 95% found once. The sample consisted of bone marrow, taken roughly 110 weeks after intestinal transplantation. These TCRs come from a human patient who received an intestinal transplant, so some T cells may come from the graft donor.

The chain is built from TRBV11-2 and TRBJ2-7; D call uncertain. Germline-derived CDR1 and CDR2 are SGHAT and FQNNGV. Trimming took 2 bases from V and 3 from J, leaving 8 bases between them. This CDR3 is 13 amino acids long. The CDR3 nucleotides are TGTGCCAGCAGCTTACGAACATTCTACGAGCAGTACTTC. It is translated as CASSLRTFYEQYF.

CDR3 in DNA: TGTGCTAGTGGTTTGAGGGAAGAGACCCAGTACTTC. Translation: CASGLREETQYF. The rearrangement joins TRBV12-5 to TRBJ2-5, with no clear D. Per the germline V gene, CDR1 is LGHNT and CDR2 is FRNRAP. The V end lost 2 bases, the J end lost 3 bases, and 4 bases lay between the germline ends. This CDR3 region has 12 residues.

The chain couples TRBV9 to TRBJ1-2; D is undetermined. The CDR3 sequence is 11 residues long. The ends were cut back, 3 bases at V and 8 bases at J, with 8 bases in the middle. The V gene's germline CDR1 is SGDLS and CDR2 YYNGEE. DNA of the CDR3: TGTGCCAGCAGCGACGGTGGGGGCTACACCTTC. It specifies CASSDGGGYTF.

The rearrangement joins TRBV11-2 to TRBJ1-2; the D is unclear. Germline V gives CDR1 SGHAT, CDR2 FQNNGV. Trimming left V 7 bases short and J 4 bases short, with 19 bases between. The CDR3 runs to 15 residues. CDR3 amino acids: CASKESGPPLYGYTF. CDR3 sequence (DNA): TGTGCCAGCAAGGAGTCTGGACCGCCGCTCTATGGCTACACCTTC. Based on the CDR3 plus reference TRBV11-2 and TRBJ1-2, the full variable domain is EAGVAQSPRYKIIEKRQSVAFWCNPISGHATLYWYQQILGQGPKLLIQFQNNGVVDDSQLPKDRFSAERLKGVDSTLKIQPAKLEDSAVYLCASKESGPPLYGYTFGSGTRLTVV.

This clone occurred once. The DNA of the CDR3 is TGCGCCAGCATAAACGAGCCAGAACTAACAGATACGCAGTATTTT. Translated: CASINEPELTDTQYF. The V call is TRBV5-1, the J call TRBJ2-3; D is unresolved. There are 15 residues in the CDR3. The ends were cut back, 6 bases at V and 3 bases at J, with 17 bases in the middle. CDR1 is SGHRS, CDR2 YFSETQ, per germline.

The V and J genes are TRBV5-4 and TRBJ1-6, with 8 bases identical to TRBD1. Germline assignment: CDR1 SGHNT and CDR2 YYREEE (reference sequence). This CDR3 is built from 14 residues. V shed 5 bases and J 9 bases; nucleotides not matched to a gene: 7. The CDR3, as DNA: TGTGCCAGCAGGTTACAGGGGGACGGTTCACCCCTCCACTTT. Translation gives CASRLQGDGSPLHF.

This sequence joins TRBV11-2 and TRBJ1-5; no definite D call. Germline V gene data show CDR1 as SGHAT and CDR2 as FQNNGV. V was trimmed by 6 bases and J by 3 bases, leaving 15 bases between them. The CDR3 contains 15 residues. CDR3 bases: TGTGCCAGCAGTCGCGCCCCGGGAGACAATCAGCCCCAGCATTTT. Its protein is CASSRAPGDNQPQHF.

This rearrangement joins TRBV29-1 to TRBJ1-2; D is undetermined. With 6 bases removed from V and 6 bases from J, the gap between germline ends came to 8 bases. The CDR3 is made up of 10 amino acids. CDR1 SQVTM and CDR2 ANQGSEA come from the germline V gene. As DNA, the CDR3 is TGCAGCGTAGGCGACGATGGCTACACCTTC. It specifies CSVGDDGYTF.

The chain carries TRBV5-4 and TRBJ2-7; D ambiguous. The V end was cut by 6 bases, the J end by 0 bases, with 7 bases between. The CDR3 is 12 amino acids. Germline V gene data show CDR1 as SGHNT and CDR2 as YYREEE (reference sequence). The CDR3 nucleotides read TGTGCCAGCACCTCCGACTCCTACGAGCAGTACTTC. Its translation: CASTSDSYEQYF. The full variable domain, its missing parts supplied by reference TRBV5-4 and TRBJ2-7, is ETGVTQSPTHLIKTRGQQVTLRCSSQSGHNTVSWYQQALGQGPQFIFQYYREEENGRGNFPPRFSGLQFPNYSSELNVNALELDDSALYLCASTSDSYEQYFGPGTRLTVT.